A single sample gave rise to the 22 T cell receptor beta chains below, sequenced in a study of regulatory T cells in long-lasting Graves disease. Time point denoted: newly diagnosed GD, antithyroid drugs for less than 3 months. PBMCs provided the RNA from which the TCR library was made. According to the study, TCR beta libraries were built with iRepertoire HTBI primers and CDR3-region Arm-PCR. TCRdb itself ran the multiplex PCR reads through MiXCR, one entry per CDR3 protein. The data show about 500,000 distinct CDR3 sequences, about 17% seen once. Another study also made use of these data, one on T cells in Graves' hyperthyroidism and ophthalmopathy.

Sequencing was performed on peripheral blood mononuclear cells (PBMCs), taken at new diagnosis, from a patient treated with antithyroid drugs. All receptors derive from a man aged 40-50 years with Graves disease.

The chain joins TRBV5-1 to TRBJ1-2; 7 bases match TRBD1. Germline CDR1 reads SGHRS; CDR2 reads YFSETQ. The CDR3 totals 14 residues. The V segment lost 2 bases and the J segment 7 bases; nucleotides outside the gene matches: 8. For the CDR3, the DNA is TGCGCCAGCAGCTTACTCTCGGAGGGGGCTGGCTACACCTTC. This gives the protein CASSLLSEGAGYTF.

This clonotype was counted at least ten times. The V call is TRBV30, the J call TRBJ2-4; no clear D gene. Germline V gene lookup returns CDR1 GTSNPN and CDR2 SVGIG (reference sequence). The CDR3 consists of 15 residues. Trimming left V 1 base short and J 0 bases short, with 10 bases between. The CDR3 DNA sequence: TGTGCCTGGAGTGAGCAGGCCATAGCCAAAAACATTCAGTACTTC. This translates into CAWSEQAIAKNIQYF.

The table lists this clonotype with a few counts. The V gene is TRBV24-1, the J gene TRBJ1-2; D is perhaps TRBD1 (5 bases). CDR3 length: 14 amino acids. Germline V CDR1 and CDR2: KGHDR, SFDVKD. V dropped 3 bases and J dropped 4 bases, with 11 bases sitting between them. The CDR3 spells CATSDPDGTYGYTF. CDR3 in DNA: TGTGCCACCAGTGATCCGGACGGGACCTATGGCTACACCTTC.

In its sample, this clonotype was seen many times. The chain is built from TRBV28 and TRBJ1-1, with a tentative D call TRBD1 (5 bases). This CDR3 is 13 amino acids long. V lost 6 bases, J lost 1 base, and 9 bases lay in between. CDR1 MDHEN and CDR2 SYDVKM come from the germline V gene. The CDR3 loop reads CASRTDRNTEAFF. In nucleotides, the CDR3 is TGTGCCAGCAGGACCGACAGGAACACTGAAGCTTTCTTT.

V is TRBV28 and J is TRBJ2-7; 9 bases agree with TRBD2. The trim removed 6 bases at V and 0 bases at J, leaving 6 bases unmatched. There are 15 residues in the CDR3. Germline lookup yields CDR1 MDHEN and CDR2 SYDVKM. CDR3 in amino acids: CASRRASGNSYEQYF. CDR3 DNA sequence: TGTGCCAGCAGAAGGGCTAGCGGGAACTCCTACGAGCAGTACTTC. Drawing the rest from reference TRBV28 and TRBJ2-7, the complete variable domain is DVKVTQSSRYLVKRTGEKVFLECVQDMDHENMFWYRQDPGLGLRLIYFSYDVKMKEKGDIPEGYSVSREKKERFSLILESASTNQTSMYLCASRRASGNSYEQYFGPGTRLTVT.

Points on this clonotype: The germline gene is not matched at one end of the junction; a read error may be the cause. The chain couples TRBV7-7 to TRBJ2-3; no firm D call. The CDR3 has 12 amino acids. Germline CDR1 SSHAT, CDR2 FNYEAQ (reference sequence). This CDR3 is CASSNGLDTQYF. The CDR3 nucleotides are TGTGCTAGCAGCAACGGATTAGATACGCAGTATTTT.

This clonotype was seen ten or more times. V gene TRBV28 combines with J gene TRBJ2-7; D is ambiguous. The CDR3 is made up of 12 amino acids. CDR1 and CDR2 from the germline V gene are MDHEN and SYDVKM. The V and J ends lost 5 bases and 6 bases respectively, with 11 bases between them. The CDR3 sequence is CASSVGRSEQYF. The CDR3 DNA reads TGTGCCAGCAGTGTTGGGCGGAGCGAGCAGTACTTC.

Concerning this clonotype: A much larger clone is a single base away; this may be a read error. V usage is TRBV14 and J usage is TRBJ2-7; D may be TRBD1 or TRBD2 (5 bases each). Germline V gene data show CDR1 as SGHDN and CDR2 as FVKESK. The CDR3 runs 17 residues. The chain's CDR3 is CASGQVSYGTGVNEQYF. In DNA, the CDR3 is TGTGCCAGCGGCCAAGTTAGTTACGGGACGGGTGTAAACGAGCAGTACTTC.

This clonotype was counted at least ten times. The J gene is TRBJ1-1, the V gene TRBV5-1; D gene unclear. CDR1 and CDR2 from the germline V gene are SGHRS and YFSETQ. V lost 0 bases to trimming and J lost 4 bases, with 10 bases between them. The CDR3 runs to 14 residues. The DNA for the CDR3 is TGCGCCAGCAGCTTGGCCGGGGATGGCACTGAAGCTTTCTTT. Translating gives CASSLAGDGTEAFF. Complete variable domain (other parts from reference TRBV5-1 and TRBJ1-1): KAGVTQTPRYLIKTRGQQVTLSCSPISGHRSVSWYQQTPGQGLQFLFEYFSETQRNKGNFPGRFSGRQFSNSRSEMNVSTLELGDSALYLCASSLAGDGTEAFFGQGTRLTVV.

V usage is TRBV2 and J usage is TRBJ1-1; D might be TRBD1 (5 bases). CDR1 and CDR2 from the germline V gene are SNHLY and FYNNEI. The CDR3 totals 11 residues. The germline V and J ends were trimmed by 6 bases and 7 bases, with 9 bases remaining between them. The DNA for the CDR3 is TGTGCCAGCAGCGCTGGGGGTGAAGCTTTCTTT. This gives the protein CASSAGGEAFF.

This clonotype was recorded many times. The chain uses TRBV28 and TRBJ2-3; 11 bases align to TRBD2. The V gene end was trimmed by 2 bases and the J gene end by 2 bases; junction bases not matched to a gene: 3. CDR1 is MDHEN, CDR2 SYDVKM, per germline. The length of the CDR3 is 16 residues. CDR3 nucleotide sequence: TGTGCCAGCAGTTTACTAGCGGGAGGATACACAGATACGCAGTATTTT. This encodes CASSLLAGGYTDTQYF.

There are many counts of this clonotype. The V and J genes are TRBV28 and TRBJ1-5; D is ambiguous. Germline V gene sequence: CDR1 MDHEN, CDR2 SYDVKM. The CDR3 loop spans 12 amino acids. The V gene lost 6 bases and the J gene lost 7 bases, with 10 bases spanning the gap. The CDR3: CASRVPNQPQHF. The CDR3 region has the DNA TGTGCCAGCAGGGTGCCTAACCAGCCCCAGCATTTT.

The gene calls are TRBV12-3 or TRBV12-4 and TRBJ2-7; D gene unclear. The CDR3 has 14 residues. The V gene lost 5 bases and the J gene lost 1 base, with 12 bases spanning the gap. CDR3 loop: CASSDLRVSYEQYF. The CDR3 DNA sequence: TGTGCCAGCAGTGACCTTAGGGTTTCCTACGAGCAGTACTTC.

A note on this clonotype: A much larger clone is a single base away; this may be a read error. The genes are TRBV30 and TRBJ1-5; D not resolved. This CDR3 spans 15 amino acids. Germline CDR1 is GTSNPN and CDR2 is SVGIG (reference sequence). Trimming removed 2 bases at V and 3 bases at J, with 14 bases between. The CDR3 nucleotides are TGTGCCTGGAGTCCAAAAGGATTATTCAATCAGCCCCAGCATTTT. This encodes CAWSPKGLFNQPQHF. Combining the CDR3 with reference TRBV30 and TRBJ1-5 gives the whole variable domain SQTIHQWPATLVQPVGSPLSLECTVEGTSNPNLYWYRQAAGRGLQLLFYSVGIGQISSEVPQNLSASRPQDRQFILSSKKLLLSDSGFYLCAWSPKGLFNQPQHFGDGTRLSIL.

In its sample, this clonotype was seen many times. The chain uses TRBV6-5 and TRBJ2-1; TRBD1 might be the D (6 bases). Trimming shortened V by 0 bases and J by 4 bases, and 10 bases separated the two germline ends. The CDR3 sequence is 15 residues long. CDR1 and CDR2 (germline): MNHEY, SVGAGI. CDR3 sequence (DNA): TGTGCCAGCAGTTACTCGGGGGCGTCTTACAATGAGCAGTTCTTC. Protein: CASSYSGASYNEQFF.

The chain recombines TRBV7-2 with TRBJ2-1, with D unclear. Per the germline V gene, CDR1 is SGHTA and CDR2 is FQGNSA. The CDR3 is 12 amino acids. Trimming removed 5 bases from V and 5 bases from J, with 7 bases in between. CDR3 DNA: TGTGCCAGCAGCCAACCAAACAATGAGCAGTTCTTC. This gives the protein CASSQPNNEQFF.

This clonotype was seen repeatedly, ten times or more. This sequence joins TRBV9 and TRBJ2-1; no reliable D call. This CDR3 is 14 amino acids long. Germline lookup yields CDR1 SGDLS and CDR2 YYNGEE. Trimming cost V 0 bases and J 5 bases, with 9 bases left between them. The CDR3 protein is CASSVVQSDNEQFF. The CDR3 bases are TGTGCCAGCAGCGTAGTACAGAGCGACAATGAGCAGTTCTTC.

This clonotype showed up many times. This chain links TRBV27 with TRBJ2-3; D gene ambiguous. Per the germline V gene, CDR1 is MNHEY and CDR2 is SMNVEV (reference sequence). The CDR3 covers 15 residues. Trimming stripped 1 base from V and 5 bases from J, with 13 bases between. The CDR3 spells CASSLLGIKKDTQYF. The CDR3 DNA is TGTGCCAGCAGTTTATTAGGGATCAAGAAAGATACGCAGTATTTT.

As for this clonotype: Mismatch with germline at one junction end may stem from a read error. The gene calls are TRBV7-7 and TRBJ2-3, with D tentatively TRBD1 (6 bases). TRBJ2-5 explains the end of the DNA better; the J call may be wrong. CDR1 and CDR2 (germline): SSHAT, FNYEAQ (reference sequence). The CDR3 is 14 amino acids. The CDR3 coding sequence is TGTGCTAGCAGCTTAATTGGACAGCCAGAGACCCAGTACTTC. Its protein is CASSLIGQPETQYF.

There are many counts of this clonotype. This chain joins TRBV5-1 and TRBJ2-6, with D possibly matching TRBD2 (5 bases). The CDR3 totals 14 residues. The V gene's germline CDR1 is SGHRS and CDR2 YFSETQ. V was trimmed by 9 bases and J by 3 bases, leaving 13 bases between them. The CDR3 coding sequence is TGCGCCACCTCGCAAGGGAGTGGGGCCAACGTCCTGACTTTC. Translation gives CATSQGSGANVLTF.

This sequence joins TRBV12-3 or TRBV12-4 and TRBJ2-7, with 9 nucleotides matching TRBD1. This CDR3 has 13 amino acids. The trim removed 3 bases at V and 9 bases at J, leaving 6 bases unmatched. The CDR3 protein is CASSLRGTGPQYF. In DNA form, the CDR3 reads TGTGCCAGCAGTTTGAGAGGGACAGGGCCGCAGTACTTC.

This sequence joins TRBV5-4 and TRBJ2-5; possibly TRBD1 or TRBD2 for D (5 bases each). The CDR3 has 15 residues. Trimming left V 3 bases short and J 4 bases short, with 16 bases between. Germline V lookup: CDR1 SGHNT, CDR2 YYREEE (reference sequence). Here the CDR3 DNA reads TGTGCCAGCAGCTCCCCTTCCGAGGGGCGAGAGACCCAGTACTTC. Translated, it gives CASSSPSEGRETQYF.